The text below deals with one TCR beta chain. Its cognate antigen is unknown. The PCR employed 60 Vbeta primers together with 13 Jbeta primers. Sequencing was performed with immunoSEQ multiplex PCR; in TCRdb, only in-frame clones are kept and a portion is missing. The table lists 110,000 or so clones, roughly 72% of them singletons. Trimming stripped 5 bases from V and 5 bases from J, with 15 bases between. The CDR3 runs 15 residues. Germline CDR1 reads MDHEN; CDR2 reads SYDVKM. The data originate from a study of cytomegalovirus exposure and HLA in healthy donors. Study-wide findings and caveats: Available immune exposure information was restricted to CMV serostatus only. TRBV6-2, TRBV6-3 and other indistinguishable V segments were excluded. Researchers reported in a later analysis that a missense DCLRE1C variant was tied to TCR beta V- and J-gene trimming. The productive fraction for most TCR beta V segments was about 90% or about 30% in an earlier analysis.

The rearrangement joins TRBV28 to TRBJ1-4, with TRBD1 as a possible D gene (6 bases). Source material: PBMCs. The receptor's source is a woman aged 45 to 65 in good health and CMV-seropositive. The CDR3, as DNA: TGTGCCAGCAGTACCCGGGCAGGGGACAATGAAAAACTGTTTTTT. It encodes CASSTRAGDNEKLFF. The full variable domain, rest sourced from reference TRBV28 and TRBJ1-4, is DVKVTQSSRYLVKRTGEKVFLECVQDMDHENMFWYRQDPGLGLRLIYFSYDVKMKEKGDIPEGYSVSREKKERFSLILESASTNQTSMYLCASSTRAGDNEKLFFGSGTQLSVL.